A selection of T cell receptor beta chains follows, all from one sample in a study of tumor-infiltrating lymphocytes in primary liver carcinoma. TCRdb re-analysed the multiplex PCR reads in MiXCR, keeping a single row per CDR3 protein. The sample lists roughly 180,000 distinct CDR3 sequences, over 45% occurring once. Sample: peripheral blood. The receptor set was obtained from a man aged 40-49 years with primary liver carcinoma and hepatitis B virus infection. CDR3s include the opening cysteine and the closing phenylalanine or tryptophan. The order of the fields is J gene, D gene, clone size, V gene, CDR3 DNA, CDR3 protein. D genes are given only for firm matches. A clone size is listed for some rows: how often the clone was seen (once, few, many), or a class if it is expanded.

TRBJ2-5 NA few TRBV6-1 TGTGCCAGCAGCCCCGAACGTCGACTGGAGACCCAGTACTTC CASSPERRLETQYF
TRBJ2-7 NA NA TRBV11-1 TGTACCAGCAGCTTAGAGGCAGACCGGTATGCATACGAGCAGTACTTC CTSSLEADRYAYEQYF
TRBJ2-5 NA few TRBV29-1 TGCAGCGCTCCAAGTCGGGGGCAAGGGGAGACCCAGTACTTC CSAPSRGQGETQYF
TRBJ1-1 NA NA TRBV29-1 TGCAGCGTCGGTACTCAGGGCCGTGAAGCTTTCTTT CSVGTQGREAFF
TRBJ2-1 NA few TRBV4-1 TGCGCCAGCAGCCACGCGGCAAGGCAGGGCCCCTACAATGAGCAGTTCTTC CASSHAARQGPYNEQFF
TRBJ2-1 NA few TRBV11-3 TGTGCCAGCAGCTTAGGGAGAGGCTCGTGCAATGAGCAGTTCTTC CASSLGRGSCNEQFF
TRBJ2-3 TRBD2 NA TRBV11-3 TGTGCCAGCAGCTTAGGGGTAACTAGCGGGAGTACAGATATGCAGTATTTT CASSLGVTSGSTDMQYF
TRBJ2-1 TRBD1 few TRBV4-1 TGCGCCAGCAGCCATCCTGGGGGACAGGGGCCGGACAATGAGCAGTTCTTC CASSHPGGQGPDNEQFF
TRBJ2-6 TRBD2 NA TRBV4-2 TGTGCCAGCAGCCAAAACAGGGAGACTAGCGGGAGGGTCGGTTCTGGGGCCAACGTCCTGACTTTC CASSQNRETSGRVGSGANVLTF
TRBJ2-6 TRBD2 NA TRBV5-1 TGCGCCAGCAGCCGTACTAGCGGGGACTCTGGGGCCAACGTCCTGACTTTC CASSRTSGDSGANVLTF
TRBJ2-5 NA NA TRBV11-1 TGTGCCAGTAGCTTCGCAGAAGAGACCCAGTGCTTC CASSFAEETQCF
TRBJ2-2 NA NA TRBV12-3/TRBV12-4 TGTGCCAGCAGTTTACCCCTAGGGGTAGGCACCGGGGAGCTGTTTTTT CASSLPLGVGTGELFF
TRBJ2-1 TRBD2 NA TRBV30 TGTGCCTGGAGTGTACCCCCGCGGGGGAATGAGCAGTTCTTC CAWSVPPRGNEQFF
TRBJ1-1 NA NA TRBV10-3 TGTGCCATCTCTGCGGGGGACACTGAAGCTTTCTTT CAISAGDTEAFF
TRBJ1-1 NA NA TRBV6-1 TGTGCCACGATAGGGCCTATGAACATTGAAGCTTTCTTT CATIGPMNIEAFF
TRBJ1-1 NA few TRBV11-3 TGTACCAGCAGTTTCACACCTATGAACACTGAAGCTTTCTTT CTSSFTPMNTEAFF
TRBJ2-7 NA NA TRBV4-1 TGCGCCAGCAGCTCTCGGGAGTCCGACAAGCAGTACTTC CASSSRESDKQYF
TRBJ2-3 NA NA TRBV11-3 TGTGCCAGCAGCATCGGACCGGTAGATACTCAGTATTTT CASSIGPVDTQYF
TRBJ2-1 TRBD2 few TRBV29-1 TGCAGCGTTGAGTCTAGCGGGGAGCCTTACAATGAGCAGTTCTTC CSVESSGEPYNEQFF
TRBJ2-5 NA NA TRBV6-1 TGTGCCAGCAGTGAGGATCTACGGAAAGAGATCCAGTACTTC CASSEDLRKEIQYF
TRBJ1-2 NA NA TRBV29-1 TGCAGCGTTGCCCACGGGGGTAACTATGGCTACACCTTC CSVAHGGNYGYTF
TRBJ2-7 NA NA TRBV6-5 TGTGCCAGCAGTTACTCGACGGACGGGAACTACGAGCAGTACTTC CASSYSTDGNYEQYF
TRBJ2-5 TRBD2 many TRBV11-2 TGTGCCAGCAGCTCGGGGACTAGCGGGGCAGCAGAGACCCAGTACTTC CASSSGTSGAAETQYF
TRBJ1-6 NA once TRBV11-2 TGTGCCTGCAGCTTAGTAAGGAATTCACCCCTCCACTTT CACSLVRNSPLHF
TRBJ2-7 TRBD2 few TRBV29-1 TGCAGCGTTCAACACCCTACTAGCGGACCCTACGAGCAGTACTTC CSVQHPTSGPYEQYF
TRBJ2-7 NA NA TRBV11-3 TGTGCCGGCAGTTTTGCTCCGGGGCGTGACGAGCAGTACTTC CAGSFAPGRDEQYF
TRBJ1-1 NA NA TRBV6-6 TGTGCCAGCAGTTACCTCTGGGGTCCTGAAGCTTTCTTT CASSYLWGPEAFF
TRBJ2-2 TRBD1 NA TRBV29-1 TGCGGCGTCTGGACAGGGGATCCGCGAACATCCGGGGAGCTGTTTTTT CGVWTGDPRTSGELFF
TRBJ1-1 TRBD1 NA TRBV6-5 TGTGCCAGCAGTCCCAGCCGGGACAGGGACACTGAAGCTTTCTTT CASSPSRDRDTEAFF
TRBJ2-5 NA many TRBV29-1 TGCAGCGTTGATAACCAGCTACAAGAGACCCAGTACTTC CSVDNQLQETQYF
TRBJ2-4 NA once TRBV11-2 TGTGCCAGCAGCCAGCCCCCAGGGTTGGGGAACATTCAGTACTTC CASSQPPGLGNIQYF
TRBJ2-5 NA NA TRBV7-9 TGTGCCAGCAGCCCCGACAGCGGACAAGAGACCCAGTACTTC CASSPDSGQETQYF
TRBJ2-7 NA many TRBV11-2 TGTGCCAGCAGCTTATCACACAACTCCTACGAGCAGTACTTC CASSLSHNSYEQYF
TRBJ2-3 TRBD2 NA TRBV6-1 TGTGCCAGCAGCCTTAGCGGGAGGGGAGCAGATACGCAGTATTTC CASSLSGRGADTQYF
TRBJ2-3 NA NA TRBV4-2 TGTGCCAGCAGCCAGGACAGCAATACGCAGTATTTT CASSQDSNTQYF
TRBJ2-1 NA NA TRBV28 TGTTCCAGCTGCCATGGGGACGACTACAATGAGCAGTTCTTC CSSCHGDDYNEQFF
TRBJ1-1 NA NA TRBV18 TGTGCCAGCTCACTTACAGAGGACCAGAACACTGAAGCTTTCTTT CASSLTEDQNTEAFF
TRBJ2-7 NA few TRBV4-1 TGCGCCAGCAGCCAAGATGAGGGGGGGACCTACGAGCAGTACTTC CASSQDEGGTYEQYF
TRBJ1-5 NA NA TRBV11-2 TGTACCAGCAGCTTAGGACTTCACAAGCCCCAGCATTTT CTSSLGLHKPQHF
TRBJ2-4 TRBD1 few TRBV12-3/TRBV12-4 TGTGCCAGCAGGAGGGGACAGGGAGGCCAAAACATTCAGTACTTC CASRRGQGGQNIQYF
TRBJ1-6 NA NA TRBV6-1 TGTGCCAGCAGTATGGCGAGGAACCCTGGGTCACCCCTCCACTTT CASSMARNPGSPLHF
TRBJ2-4 TRBD2 NA TRBV5-6 TGTGCCAGCAGCTTTAGCGGGAGGACCAAAAACATTCAGTACTTC CASSFSGRTKNIQYF
TRBJ2-5 NA many TRBV11-2 TGTGCCAGCAGCTTAGCGAACAGGGAGACCCAGTACTTC CASSLANRETQYF
TRBJ2-5 NA NA TRBV12-3/TRBV12-4 TGTGCCAGCAACAGTGATCCTCAAGAGACCCAGTACTTC CASNSDPQETQYF